Listed below are T cell receptor beta chains from one sample, sequenced in a study of radiotherapy plus CTLA-4 blockade in lung cancer. Using immunoSEQ multiplex PCR, the repertoire was profiled, and TCRdb retains in-frame clones only, with some absent. The sample shows 50,000 to 70,000 clones, approximately 82% of them seen only once. The material sequenced was peripheral blood, taken from a patient treated with radiotherapy plus ipilimumab. The source of these receptors is a human donor with non-small cell lung cancer whose response to radiotherapy plus ipilimumab could not be evaluated. Each CDR3 is given with its conserved first and last residue. Fields, in order: D gene, V gene, J gene, CDR3 protein. D genes are given only for firm matches.

>.|TRBV27|TRBJ2-3
CASRLQGPDTQYF
>TRBD2|TRBV28|TRBJ2-1
CASSLGPLASGRADEQFF
>TRBD1|TRBV6-5|TRBJ2-1
CASSLDGVISQGEFF
>TRBD2|TRBV2|TRBJ2-7
CASRLAGGTYEQYF
>.|TRBV5-4|TRBJ1-4
CASSRDRNNEKLFF
>.|TRBV9|TRBJ1-2
CASSVDSGAGYGYTF
>TRBD2|TRBV7-2|TRBJ2-5
CASSSQAGGPQETQYF
>TRBD1|TRBV5-1|TRBJ1-5
CASSPLGQDRQPQHF
>.|TRBV12-2|TRBJ1-5
CASRCYPGQRKNQPQHF
>TRBD1|TRBV2|TRBJ1-6
CASTGTGVSPLHF
>.|TRBV15|TRBJ1-1
CATSRDNGGTEAFF
>TRBD2|TRBV7-2|TRBJ2-7
CASSTLTSGRPYEQYF
>.|TRBV7-8|TRBJ2-6
CASTRVGANVLTF
>.|TRBV5-1|TRBJ2-7
CASSRISSYEQYF
>TRBD2|TRBV28|TRBJ2-7
CASSTQRGPDEQYF
>TRBD1|TRBV15|TRBJ2-7
CATSSGQVTYEQYF
>.|TRBV28|TRBJ2-3
CASSSMGAHDTQYF
>.|TRBV7-6|TRBJ1-2
CASSFRGGPTNYGYTF
>TRBD1|TRBV5-6|TRBJ2-1
CASMRWGQGGSYNEQFF
>.|TRBV29-1|TRBJ2-5
CSVEPYSEKVQYF
>.|TRBV19|TRBJ1-4
CASSVGTTDEKLFF
>TRBD1|TRBV28|TRBJ1-3
CASSLLGQRSSGNTIYF
>.|TRBV7-9|TRBJ1-5
CASSLGTVQPQHF
>.|TRBV9|TRBJ1-2
CASSVDNTNYGYTF
>.|TRBV15|TRBJ2-1
CATSRDPTSSFEQFF
>TRBD1|TRBV5-1|TRBJ2-3
CASSLTGAGGLGADTQYF
>TRBD2|TRBV4-3|TRBJ2-2
CASSQDRLAGETGELFF
>TRBD2|TRBV4-1|TRBJ2-7
CASSQGLARSYEQYF
>.|TRBV6-1|TRBJ2-2
CASNPGSTGELFF
>.|TRBV2|TRBJ2-1
CASIPGRRGEQFF